This T cell receptor (beta chain) was recovered during a study of graft-versus-host responses after intestinal transplantation. As for the study in general: Recipients were all induced with anti-thymocyte globulin, then given tacrolimus and steroids for approximately 3 years.

As concerns this clone: Antigen: not known.

Some clones are missing from TCRdb's copy, which holds only in-frame ones; the method was immunoSEQ multiplex PCR. This table holds roughly 97,000 clones, over 75% found once. This CDR3 region has 16 residues. Regarding the study as a whole: Recipient marrow contained GvH clones, some of which appeared first in ileum or blood.

The sample in question was unstimulated CD4+ T cells sorted from spleen or lymph node cells, obtained before intestinal transplant. The TCR sequence derives from a human donor who received an intestinal transplant. The chain is built from TRBV1 and TRBJ2-3; the table's TRBD2 call for D was not verified on the DNA. TRBV1 is marked as a pseudogene. The chain's CDR3 is CTSSQEGTSGTDTQYF. DNA for the CDR3: TGCACCAGCAGCCAAGAGGGGACTAGCGGCACAGATACGCAGTATTTT.